The 9 T cell receptor beta chains reported below all come from one sample, sequenced in a study of T-cell reconstitution after alpha-beta-depleted transplantation in children. Preparation of the TCRbeta library used unique molecular identifiers. TCRdb processed the PCR reads anew with MiXCR; each CDR3 protein has one entry. Among around 240,000 distinct CDR3 sequences listed, 9% to 10% were seen once. Sequenced material: PBMCs from the stem cell graft donor, taken from the stem cell graft. The receptors originated from a human donor who donated a stem cell graft to a child with SCID.

This clonotype came up many times. V gene TRBV7-8 combines with J gene TRBJ2-5, with a weak D call TRBD2 (6 bases). V was trimmed by 1 base and J by 7 bases, leaving 22 bases between them. This CDR3 region has 17 residues. Looked up from germline, CDR1 is SGHVS and CDR2 is FQNEAQ. CDR3 in amino acids: CASSLVGLWGDPGTQYF. The CDR3 DNA sequence: TGTGCCAGCAGCTTAGTTGGCCTATGGGGGGATCCTGGGACCCAGTACTTC.

In its sample, this clonotype was seen many times. The chain carries TRBV20-1 and TRBJ1-6; D gene ambiguous. Trimming took off 1 base at V and 4 bases at J, with 8 bases between the two ends. There are 14 residues in the CDR3. CDR1 and CDR2 (germline): DFQATT, SNEGSKA (reference sequence). The CDR3 nucleotides are TGCAGTGCTAGAGGGCAGGTTTATAATTCACCCCTCCACTTT. Amino acids: CSARGQVYNSPLHF.

This clonotype was seen many times. CDR3 nucleotide sequence: TGCAGTGCAAAAGAAGGGAATACTAATGAAAAACTGTTTTTT. Translated: CSAKEGNTNEKLFF. The rearrangement uses TRBV20-1 and TRBJ1-4; D is unclear. V gave up 6 bases and J gave up 2 bases, with 13 bases separating them. Germline V gene data show CDR1 as DFQATT and CDR2 as SNEGSKA (reference sequence). There are 14 residues in the CDR3.

This clonotype was detected ten times or more. V gene TRBV20-1 combines with J gene TRBJ1-1; tentative D call: TRBD1 (6 bases). V was shortened by 1 base and J by 7 bases, with 13 bases between the two germline ends. This CDR3 has 13 amino acids. Germline CDR1 is DFQATT and CDR2 is SNEGSKA (reference sequence). CDR3 DNA: TGCAGTGCTAGAGCTAGGGGGACGGATGAAGCTTTCTTT. It translates to CSARARGTDEAFF.

In its sample, this clonotype was seen many times. This chain connects TRBV4-1 to TRBJ1-1; no firm D call. Germline V gene data show CDR1 as MGHRA and CDR2 as YSYEKL. CDR3 size: 13 residues. The V end lost 0 bases, the J end lost 5 bases, and 7 bases lay between the germline ends. The CDR3 region is CASSQELGTEAFF. In DNA, the CDR3 is TGCGCCAGCAGCCAAGAATTAGGGACTGAAGCTTTCTTT.

There are many counts of this clonotype. The CDR3 loop is CASRPIRQNYGYTF. The CDR3 region has the DNA TGTGCCAGCAGACCTATTAGACAGAACTATGGCTACACCTTC. The chain carries TRBV27 and TRBJ1-2; maybe TRBD1 (5 bases). V gave up 6 bases and J gave up 2 bases, with 13 bases separating them. CDR3 length: 14 amino acids. The germline CDR1 and CDR2 sequences are MNHEY and SMNVEV (reference sequence).

The CDR3 nucleotides are TGCGCCAGCAGCCCACAATGGGCACAGAGTAAAGGGAACACTGAAGCTTTCTTT. As protein: CASSPQWAQSKGNTEAFF. The chain joins TRBV5-1 to TRBJ1-1; no reliable D call. Germline V CDR1 and CDR2: SGHRS, YFSETQ. This CDR3 is 18 amino acids long. Trimming removed 4 bases from V and 1 base from J, with 23 bases in between. The complete variable domain, with remaining parts taken from reference TRBV5-1 and TRBJ1-1, reads KAGVTQTPRYLIKTRGQQVTLSCSPISGHRSVSWYQQTPGQGLQFLFEYFSETQRNKGNFPGRFSGRQFSNSRSEMNVSTLELGDSALYLCASSPQWAQSKGNTEAFFGQGTRLTVV.

This clonotype was picked up many times. This chain uses TRBV20-1 with TRBJ1-5; 7 bases align to TRBD1. CDR1 is DFQATT, CDR2 SNEGSKA, per germline (reference sequence). V shed 3 bases, J shed 5 bases, and the junction held 16 bases outside the gene matches. This CDR3 has 17 residues. CDR3 DNA sequence: TGCAGTGCTAGCCCTCCTCAACAGGGGAGGGTGGATCAGCCCCAGCATTTT. It yields the protein CSASPPQQGRVDQPQHF.

This clonotype was seen ten or more times. This rearrangement joins TRBV3-1 to TRBJ1-6, with no clear D. The germline CDR1 and CDR2 sequences are LGHDT and YNNKEL (reference sequence). CDR3 size: 16 residues. Trimming took off 5 bases at V and 1 base at J, with 12 bases between the two ends. The CDR3, as DNA: TGTGCCAGCAGCGACTATAACCCATCCTATAATTCACCCCTCCACTTT. Translated: CASSDYNPSYNSPLHF.